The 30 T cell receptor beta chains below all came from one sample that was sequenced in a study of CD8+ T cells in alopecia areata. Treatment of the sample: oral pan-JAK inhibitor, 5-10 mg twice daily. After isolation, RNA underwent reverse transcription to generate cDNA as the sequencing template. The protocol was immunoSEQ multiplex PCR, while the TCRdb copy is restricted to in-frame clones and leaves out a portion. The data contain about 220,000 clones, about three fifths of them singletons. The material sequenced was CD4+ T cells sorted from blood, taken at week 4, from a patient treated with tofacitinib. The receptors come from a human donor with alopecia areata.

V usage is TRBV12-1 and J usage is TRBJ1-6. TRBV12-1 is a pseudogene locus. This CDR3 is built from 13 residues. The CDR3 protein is CASSPLDGSPLHF. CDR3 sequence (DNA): TGTGCCAGCAGCCCGCTCGATGGTTCACCCCTCCACTTT.

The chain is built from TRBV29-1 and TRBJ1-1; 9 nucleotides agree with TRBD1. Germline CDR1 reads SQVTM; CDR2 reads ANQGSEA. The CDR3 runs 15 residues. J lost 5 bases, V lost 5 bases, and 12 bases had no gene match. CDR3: CSVRSSTGGGTEAFF. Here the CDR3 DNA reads TGCAGCGTTCGATCCTCGACAGGGGGTGGGACTGAAGCTTTCTTT.

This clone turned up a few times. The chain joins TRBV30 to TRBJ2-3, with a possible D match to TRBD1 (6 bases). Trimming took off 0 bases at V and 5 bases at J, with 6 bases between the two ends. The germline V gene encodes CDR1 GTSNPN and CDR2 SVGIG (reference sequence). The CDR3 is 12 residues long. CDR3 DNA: TGTGCCTGGAGTGTACAGGGAGATACGCAGTATTTT. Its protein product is CAWSVQGDTQYF. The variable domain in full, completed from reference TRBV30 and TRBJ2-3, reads SQTIHQWPATLVQPVGSPLSLECTVEGTSNPNLYWYRQAAGRGLQLLFYSVGIGQISSEVPQNLSASRPQDRQFILSSKKLLLSDSGFYLCAWSVQGDTQYFGPGTRLTVL.

The CDR3 protein is CAWSVWNTEAFF. The CDR3 region has the DNA TGTGCCTGGAGTGTGTGGAACACTGAAGCTTTCTTT. The chain carries TRBV30 and TRBJ1-1; D is uncertain. The V and J ends lost 0 bases and 1 base respectively, with 3 bases between them. The CDR3 is 12 residues long. Germline CDR1 reads GTSNPN; CDR2 reads SVGIG (reference sequence).

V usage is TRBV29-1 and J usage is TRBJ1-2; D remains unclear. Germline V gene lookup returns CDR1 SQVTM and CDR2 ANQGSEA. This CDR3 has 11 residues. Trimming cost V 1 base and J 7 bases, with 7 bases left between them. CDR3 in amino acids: CSVEAGGGYTF. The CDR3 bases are TGCAGCGTTGAAGCGGGAGGTGGCTACACCTTC.

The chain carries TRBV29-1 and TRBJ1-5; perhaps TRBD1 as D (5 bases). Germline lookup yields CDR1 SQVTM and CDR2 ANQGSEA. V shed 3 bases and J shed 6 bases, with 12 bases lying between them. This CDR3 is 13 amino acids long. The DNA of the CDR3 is TGCAGCGTTGAGGGGGAGGCTGGTCAGCCCCAGCATTTT. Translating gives CSVEGEAGQPQHF.

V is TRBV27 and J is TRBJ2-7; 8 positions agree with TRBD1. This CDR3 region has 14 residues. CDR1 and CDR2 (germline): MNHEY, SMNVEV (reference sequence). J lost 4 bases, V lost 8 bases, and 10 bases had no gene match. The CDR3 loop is CASGASGGLYEQYF. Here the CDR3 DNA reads TGTGCCAGCGGGGCTTCAGGGGGCTTGTACGAGCAGTACTTC.

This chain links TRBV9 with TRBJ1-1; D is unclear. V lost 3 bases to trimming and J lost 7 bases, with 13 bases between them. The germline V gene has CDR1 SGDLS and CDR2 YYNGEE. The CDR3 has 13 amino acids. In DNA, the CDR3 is TGTGCCAGCAGCGGTCAGGTGACTGGTGAAGCTTTCTTT. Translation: CASSGQVTGEAFF.

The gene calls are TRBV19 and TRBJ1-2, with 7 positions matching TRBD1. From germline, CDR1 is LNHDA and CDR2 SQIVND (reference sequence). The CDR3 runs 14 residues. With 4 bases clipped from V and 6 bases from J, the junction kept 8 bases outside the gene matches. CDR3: CASSTHRGWNGYTF. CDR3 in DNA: TGTGCCAGTAGTACCCACAGGGGATGGAATGGCTACACCTTC.

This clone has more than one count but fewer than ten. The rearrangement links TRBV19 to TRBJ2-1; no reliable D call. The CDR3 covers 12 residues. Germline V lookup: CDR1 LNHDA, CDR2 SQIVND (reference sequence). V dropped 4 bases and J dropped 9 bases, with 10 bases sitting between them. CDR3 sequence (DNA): TGTGCCAGTAGTAGGGATTCTGGTGAGCAGTTCTTC. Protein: CASSRDSGEQFF.

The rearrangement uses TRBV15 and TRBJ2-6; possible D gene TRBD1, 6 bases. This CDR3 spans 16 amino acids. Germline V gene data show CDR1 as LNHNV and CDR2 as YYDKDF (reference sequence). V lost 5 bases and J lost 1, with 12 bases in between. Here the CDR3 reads CATSSFQGSGANVLTF. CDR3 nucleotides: TGTGCCACCAGCTCTTTCCAGGGGTCTGGGGCCAACGTCCTGACTTTC.

This chain's CDR3 is CAWSVLGGGYTF. The CDR3 DNA reads as TGTGCCTGGAGTGTACTGGGGGGTGGCTACACCTTC. This rearrangement joins TRBV30 to TRBJ1-2; tentative D call: TRBD1 (5 bases). Trimming stripped 0 bases from V and 7 bases from J, with 9 bases between. Germline V gene lookup returns CDR1 GTSNPN and CDR2 SVGIG (reference sequence). This CDR3 spans 12 amino acids.

This CDR3 reads CASSLNENNEQFF. In nucleotides, the CDR3 is TGCGCCAGCAGCTTGAACGAGAACAATGAGCAGTTCTTC. V usage is TRBV5-1 and J usage is TRBJ2-1; no firm D call. Looked up from germline, CDR1 is SGHRS and CDR2 is YFSETQ. Between the trimmed V and J ends, which lost 1 base and 5 bases, there was a span of 7 bases. CDR3 length: 13 amino acids.

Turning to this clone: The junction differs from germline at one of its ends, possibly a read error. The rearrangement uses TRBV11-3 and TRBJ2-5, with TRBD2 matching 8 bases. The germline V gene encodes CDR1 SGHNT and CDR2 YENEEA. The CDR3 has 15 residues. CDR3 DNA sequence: TGTGCCAGCAAATTTTCGCGGGGGGCCCAAGGGACCCAGTACTTC. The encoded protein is CASKFSRGAQGTQYF.

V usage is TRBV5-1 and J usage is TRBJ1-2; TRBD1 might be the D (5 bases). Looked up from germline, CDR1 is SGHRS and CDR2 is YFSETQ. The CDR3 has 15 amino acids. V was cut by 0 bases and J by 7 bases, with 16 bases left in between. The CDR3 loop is CASSLELGGVPGYTF. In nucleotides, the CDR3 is TGCGCCAGCAGCTTGGAATTAGGAGGGGTGCCTGGCTACACCTTC.

DNA for the CDR3: TGCGCCAGCAGCTTGGTGCAGGGGGTGGATGGCTACACCTTC. Its translation is CASSLVQGVDGYTF. This rearrangement joins TRBV5-1 to TRBJ1-2, with 7 bases matching TRBD1. V was pared by 0 bases and J by 6 bases, with 5 bases of the junction left unmatched. This CDR3 comprises 14 residues. Germline CDR1 and CDR2: SGHRS and YFSETQ.

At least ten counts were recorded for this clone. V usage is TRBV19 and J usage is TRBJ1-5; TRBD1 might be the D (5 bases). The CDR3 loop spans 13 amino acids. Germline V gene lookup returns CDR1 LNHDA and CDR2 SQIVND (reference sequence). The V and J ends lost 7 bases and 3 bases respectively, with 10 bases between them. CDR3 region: CASTWGLNQPQHF. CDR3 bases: TGTGCCAGTACTTGGGGCCTCAATCAGCCCCAGCATTTT.

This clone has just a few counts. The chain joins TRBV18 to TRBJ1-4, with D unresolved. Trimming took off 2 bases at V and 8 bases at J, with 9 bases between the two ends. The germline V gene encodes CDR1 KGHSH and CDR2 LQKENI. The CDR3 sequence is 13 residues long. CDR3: CASSPEMGEKLFF. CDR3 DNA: TGTGCCAGCTCACCAGAAATGGGCGAAAAACTGTTTTTT.

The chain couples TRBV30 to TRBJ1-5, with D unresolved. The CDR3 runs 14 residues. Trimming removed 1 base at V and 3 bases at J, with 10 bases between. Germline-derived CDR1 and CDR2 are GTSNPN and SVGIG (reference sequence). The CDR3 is CAWSAGDYNQPQHF. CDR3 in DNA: TGTGCCTGGAGTGCTGGCGACTACAATCAGCCCCAGCATTTT.

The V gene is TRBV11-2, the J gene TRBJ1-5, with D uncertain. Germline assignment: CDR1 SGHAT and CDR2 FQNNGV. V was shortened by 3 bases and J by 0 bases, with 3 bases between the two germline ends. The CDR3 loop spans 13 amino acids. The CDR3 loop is CASSLNSNQPQHF. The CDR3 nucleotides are TGTGCCAGCAGCTTGAATAGCAATCAGCCCCAGCATTTT.

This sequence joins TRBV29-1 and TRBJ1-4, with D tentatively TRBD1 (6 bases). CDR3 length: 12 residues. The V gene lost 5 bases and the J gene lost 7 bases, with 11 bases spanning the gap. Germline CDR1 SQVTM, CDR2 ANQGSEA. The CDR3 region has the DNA TGCAGCGTTCGGGGGGCTTCTGAAAAACTGTTTTTT. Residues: CSVRGASEKLFF.

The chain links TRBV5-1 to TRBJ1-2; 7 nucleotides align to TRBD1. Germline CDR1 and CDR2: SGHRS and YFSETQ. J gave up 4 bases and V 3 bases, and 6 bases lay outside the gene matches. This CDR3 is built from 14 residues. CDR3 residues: CASSSRQGFYGYTF. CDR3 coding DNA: TGCGCCAGCAGCTCCCGACAGGGATTCTATGGCTACACCTTC.

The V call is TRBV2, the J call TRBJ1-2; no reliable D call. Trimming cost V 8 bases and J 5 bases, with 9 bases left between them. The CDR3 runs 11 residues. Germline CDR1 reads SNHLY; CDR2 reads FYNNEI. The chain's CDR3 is CASFGGYGYTF. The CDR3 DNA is TGTGCCAGCTTCGGTGGGTATGGCTACACCTTC.

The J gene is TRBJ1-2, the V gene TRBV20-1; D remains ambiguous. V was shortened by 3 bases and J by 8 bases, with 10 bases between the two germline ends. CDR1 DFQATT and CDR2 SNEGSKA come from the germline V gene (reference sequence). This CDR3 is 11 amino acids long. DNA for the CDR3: TGCAGTGCTAGCCGGCAGGACGGCTACACCTTC. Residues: CSASRQDGYTF.

DNA of the CDR3: TGTGCCAGCAGAAACCGGAGAGTAAACTATGGCTACACCTTC. Translated, it gives CASRNRRVNYGYTF. V usage is TRBV13 and J usage is TRBJ1-2; no firm D call. The ends were cut back, 6 bases at V and 2 bases at J, with 13 bases in the middle. CDR1 PRHDT and CDR2 FYEKMQ come from the germline V gene (reference sequence). The CDR3 is 14 amino acids.

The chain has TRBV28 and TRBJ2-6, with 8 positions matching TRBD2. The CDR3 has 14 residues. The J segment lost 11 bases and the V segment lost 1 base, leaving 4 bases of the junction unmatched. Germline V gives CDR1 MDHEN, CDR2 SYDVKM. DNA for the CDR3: TGTGCCAGCAGTTTATACGGGAGGGAGGACGTCCTGACTTTC. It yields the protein CASSLYGREDVLTF.

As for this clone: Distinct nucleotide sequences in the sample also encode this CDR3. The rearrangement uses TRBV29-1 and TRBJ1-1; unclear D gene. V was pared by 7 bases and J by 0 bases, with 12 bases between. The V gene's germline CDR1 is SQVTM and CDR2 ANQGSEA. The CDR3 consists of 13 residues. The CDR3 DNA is TGCAGCGCGGAGACTGCGATGAACACTGAAGCTTTCTTT. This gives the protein CSAETAMNTEAFF.

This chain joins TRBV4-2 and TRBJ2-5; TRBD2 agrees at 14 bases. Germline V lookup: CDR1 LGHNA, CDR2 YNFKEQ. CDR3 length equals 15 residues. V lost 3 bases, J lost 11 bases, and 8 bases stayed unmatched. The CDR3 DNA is TGTGCCAGCAGCCAGGCTGGGACTAGCGGGGGAGCGCAGTACTTC. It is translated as CASSQAGTSGGAQYF.

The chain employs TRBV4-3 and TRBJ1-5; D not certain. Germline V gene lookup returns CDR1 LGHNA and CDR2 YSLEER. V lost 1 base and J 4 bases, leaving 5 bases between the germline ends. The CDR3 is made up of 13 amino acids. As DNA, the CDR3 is TGCGCCAGCAGCCAAGGGCGGAATCAGCCCCAGCATTTT. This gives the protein CASSQGRNQPQHF.

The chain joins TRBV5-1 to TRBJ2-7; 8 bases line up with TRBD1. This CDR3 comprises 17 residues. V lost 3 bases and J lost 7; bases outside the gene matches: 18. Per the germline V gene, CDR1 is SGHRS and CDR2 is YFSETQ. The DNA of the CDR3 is TGCGCCAGCAGCTCCTCGTCCCCGACAGGGGTAGTGGGTGAGCAGTACTTC. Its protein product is CASSSSSPTGVVGEQYF.